Listed here are 3 T cell receptor beta chains from one sample, sequenced in a study of Graves' ophthalmopathy and Graves' hyperthyroidism (dated by TCRdb to the late 2010s). TCRdb records Illumina HiSeq 2000 as the sequencer. TCR beta CDR3 regions were amplified from RNA transcripts for repertoire sequencing. A first-round RT-PCR used HTBI primers with the Qiagen OneStep RT-PCR kit, followed by a second-round multiplex PCR, size selection and purification. The public reads were reprocessed in TCRdb via fastp at Q25 and MiXCR, keeping in-frame beta chains. Each CDR3 protein gets just one entry, which takes the most common genes and DNA from the rows behind it. The sample has 500,000 to 800,000 distinct CDR3 sequences on record, roughly 41% of them singletons. The top ten clones comprise under 3.5% of the sample. Sequencing was performed on peripheral blood. The source of these receptors is an adult man with Graves' ophthalmopathy.

This chain links TRBV6-6 with TRBJ1-1; 10 bases are shared with TRBD1. V trimming: 0 bases; J trimming: 2 bases; junction bases outside the gene matches: 3. CDR1 is MNHNY and CDR2 is SVGAGI in the germline V gene (reference sequence). The CDR3 is 16 amino acids. CDR3 sequence reads: CASSYSRTGGNTEAFF. The CDR3 DNA is TGTGCCAGCAGTTACTCGAGGACAGGGGGTAACACTGAAGCTTTCTTT.

The rearrangement uses TRBV3-1 and TRBJ1-5, with TRBD1 matching 9 bases. V lost 8 bases and J lost 5; bases outside the gene matches: 13. Germline assignment: CDR1 LGHDT and CDR2 YNNKEL (reference sequence). The CDR3 runs 16 residues. CDR3 residues: CASSPSGTGNDQPQHF. The CDR3, as DNA: TGTGCCAGCTCACCATCCGGGACAGGGAACGATCAGCCCCAGCATTTT.

Of note for this clonotype: The CDR3 does not close with the conserved phenylalanine or tryptophan, likely indicating a read error. This chain uses TRBV29-1 with TRBJ1-1, with a weak D call TRBD1 (5 bases). Germline CDR1 SQVTM, CDR2 ANQGSEA. This CDR3 region has 12 residues. Here the CDR3 reads CSVGQMNTEAFS. The CDR3 DNA is TGCAGCGTTGGACAGATGAACACAGAAGCTTTCTCT.